This T cell receptor (beta chain) derives from a study of blood T cell repertoires in COVID-19 (dated by TCRdb to about 2020). At the level of the whole study: Collaborator samples came from the United States, Italy and Spain and covered acute and convalescent phases of COVID-19. The material from the prospective study consisted of cDNA or gDNA derived from T cells, B-cell-depleted T cells, or PBMCs. Deeply sampled blood TCRbeta repertoires from subjects exposed to, actively infected with, or recovered from COVID-19 were included in the dataset. The repertoires were released in a freely available public database meant as a resource for research on the immune response to SARS-CoV-2. The samples were drawn from the first 160 participants of the ongoing ImmuneRACE study and from 1,254 subjects provided by 6 global collaborators. Nearly every sample came with metadata listing a de-identified subject ID, COVID-19 status, age in years and sex. HLA class I and class II types, where available, came from metadata supplied by the sample provider rather than from assay-based typing. General findings and caveats noted by the study authors: The amount of clinical and demographic metadata varied by source and participant and was provided uncurated.

In the prospective study, participants were roughly 18 to 95 years old, resided in approximately 22 geographic areas of the United States, and were enrolled through a virtual design. To assign participants to cohorts, the prospective study relied on clinical history that participants themselves reported in a screening survey and a study questionnaire. Recovered participants in ImmuneRACE Cohort 3 were defined as having two consecutive negative NP/OP PCR tests, clearance from a healthcare professional, or resolution of symptoms. Mobile phlebotomists in the prospective study collected whole blood, serum and a nasopharyngeal or oropharyngeal swab from every participant. Prospective study participants could optionally give additional blood draws and questionnaires over an approximately 2-month period. Prospective study blood samples were shipped either frozen or at room temperature before DNA extraction.

V loses 5 bases, J loses 5 bases, and the germline ends lie 12 bases apart. Looking up the germline V gene yields CDR1 SGHTA and CDR2 FQGNSA. From the cysteine up to the phenylalanine, the CDR3 has a length of 13 residues. Only the CDR3 part of the read is kept: 39 bases, read in frame from the first base. TCRbeta CDR3 regions were amplified from genomic DNA using the immunoSEQ Assay, a bias-controlled multiplex PCR. The study's own analysis went as follows. Within the assay, amplification of reference gene primers was used to estimate how many nucleated cells each sample contained. To quantify the absolute abundance of each unique TCRbeta CDR3 rearrangement, sequence reads were collapsed and filtered. Productive Simpson clonality was computed per sample as the square root of Simpson's diversity index over productive rearrangements. TCRdb holds this immuneACCESS table with in-frame rearrangements only. Some clones are missing; in checked studies, unresolved V genes explain under half, and the rest has no known cause. V, J and clone size derive from that table, while D and trimming were established from the DNA sequence. Across this sample there are more than 150,000 clones, with 65% to 85% seen only once. The ten largest clones represent 10% to 15% of the sample.

Comments on this clone: No antigen is known for it. No base quality values were provided; no much bigger clone lies one nucleotide off.

This TCR was recovered from a woman aged 55-69 years who had recovered from COVID-19. Sequenced input: PBMCs or T cells enriched from blood (not recorded which). The chain links TRBV7-2 with TRBJ1-1, with an unclear D gene assignment. The DNA sequence is TGTGCCAGCAGCCTCCTCCAACAGACTGAAGCTTTCTTT. It is translated as CASSLLQQTEAFF.